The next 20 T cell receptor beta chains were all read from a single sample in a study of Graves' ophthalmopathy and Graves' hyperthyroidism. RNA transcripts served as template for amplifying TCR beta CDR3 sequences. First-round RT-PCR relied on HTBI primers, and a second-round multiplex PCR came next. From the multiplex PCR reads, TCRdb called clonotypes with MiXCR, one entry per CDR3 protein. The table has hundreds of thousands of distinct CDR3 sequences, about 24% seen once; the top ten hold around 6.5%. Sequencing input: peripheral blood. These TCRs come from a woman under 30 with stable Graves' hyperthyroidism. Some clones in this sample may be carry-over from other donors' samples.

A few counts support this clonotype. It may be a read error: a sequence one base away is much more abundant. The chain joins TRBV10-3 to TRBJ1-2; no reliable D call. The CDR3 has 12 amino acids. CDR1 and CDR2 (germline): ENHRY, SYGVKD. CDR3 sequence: CAISQANYGFTF. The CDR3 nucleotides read TGTGCCATCAGTCAGGCAAACTATGGCTTCACCTTC.

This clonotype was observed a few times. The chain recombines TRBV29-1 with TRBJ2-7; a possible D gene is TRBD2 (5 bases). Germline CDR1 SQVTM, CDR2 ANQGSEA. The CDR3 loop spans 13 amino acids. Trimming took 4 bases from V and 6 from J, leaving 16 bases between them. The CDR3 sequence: CSVGAGVRSEQYF. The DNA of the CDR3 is TGCAGCGTTGGTGCGGGTGTAAGGTCCGAGCAGTACTTC.

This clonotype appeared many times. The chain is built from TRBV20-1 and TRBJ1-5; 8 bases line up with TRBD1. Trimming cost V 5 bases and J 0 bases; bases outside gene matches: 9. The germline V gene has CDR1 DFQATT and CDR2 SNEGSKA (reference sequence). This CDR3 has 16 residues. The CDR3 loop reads CSAGQGAGYSNQPQHF. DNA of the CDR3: TGCAGTGCTGGTCAGGGGGCGGGATATAGCAATCAGCCCCAGCATTTT.

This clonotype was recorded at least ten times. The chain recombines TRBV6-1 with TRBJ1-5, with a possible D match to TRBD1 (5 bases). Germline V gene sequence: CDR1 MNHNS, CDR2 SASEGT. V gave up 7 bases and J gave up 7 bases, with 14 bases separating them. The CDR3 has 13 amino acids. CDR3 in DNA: TGTGCCAGCATCCTACAGGTTGGACAGCCCCAGCATTTT. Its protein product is CASILQVGQPQHF.

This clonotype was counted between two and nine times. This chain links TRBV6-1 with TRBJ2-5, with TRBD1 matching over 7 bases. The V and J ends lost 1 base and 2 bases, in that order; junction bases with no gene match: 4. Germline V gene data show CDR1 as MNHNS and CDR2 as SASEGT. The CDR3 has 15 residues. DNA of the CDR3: TGTGCCAGCAGTGAAGGATGGACAGGTCAAGAGACCCAGTACTTC. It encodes CASSEGWTGQETQYF.

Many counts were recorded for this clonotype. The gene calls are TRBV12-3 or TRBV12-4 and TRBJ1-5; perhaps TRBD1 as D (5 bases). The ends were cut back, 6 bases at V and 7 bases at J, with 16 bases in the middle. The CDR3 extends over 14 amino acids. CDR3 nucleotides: TGTGCCAGCAGCCTCGGGACGCGGCTCCAGCCCCAGCATTTT. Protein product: CASSLGTRLQPQHF.

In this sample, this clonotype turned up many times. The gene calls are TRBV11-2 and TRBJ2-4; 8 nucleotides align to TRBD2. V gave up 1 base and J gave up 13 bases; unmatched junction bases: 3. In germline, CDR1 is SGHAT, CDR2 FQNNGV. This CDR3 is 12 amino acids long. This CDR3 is CASSLVGTRQYF. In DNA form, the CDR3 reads TGTGCCAGCAGCTTAGTCGGGACTAGACAGTACTTC.

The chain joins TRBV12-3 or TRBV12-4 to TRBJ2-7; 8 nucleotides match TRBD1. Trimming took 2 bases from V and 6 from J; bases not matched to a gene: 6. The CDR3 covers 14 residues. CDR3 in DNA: TGTGCCAGCAGTTTACAGGGGGCTGTAGGCGAGCAGTACTTC. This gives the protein CASSLQGAVGEQYF.

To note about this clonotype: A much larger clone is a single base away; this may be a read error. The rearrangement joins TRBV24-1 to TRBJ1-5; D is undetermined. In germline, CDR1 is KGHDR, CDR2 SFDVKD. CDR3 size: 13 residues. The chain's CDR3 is CATSAGNGQPQQF. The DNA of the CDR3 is TGTGCCACCAGTGCAGGAAATGGTCAGCCCCAGCAGTTT.

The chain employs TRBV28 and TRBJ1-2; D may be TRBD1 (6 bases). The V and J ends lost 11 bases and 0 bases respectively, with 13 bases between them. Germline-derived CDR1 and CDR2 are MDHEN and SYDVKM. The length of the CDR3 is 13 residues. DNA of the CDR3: TGTGCCTCCCAGGGGCGAGCTAACTATGGCTACACCTTC. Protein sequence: CASQGRANYGYTF.

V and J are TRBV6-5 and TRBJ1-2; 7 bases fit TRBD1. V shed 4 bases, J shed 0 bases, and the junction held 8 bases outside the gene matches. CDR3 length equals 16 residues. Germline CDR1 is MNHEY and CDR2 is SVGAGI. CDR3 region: CASSSPGQTANYGYTF. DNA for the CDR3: TGTGCCAGCAGTTCACCGGGACAGACAGCTAACTATGGCTACACCTTC.

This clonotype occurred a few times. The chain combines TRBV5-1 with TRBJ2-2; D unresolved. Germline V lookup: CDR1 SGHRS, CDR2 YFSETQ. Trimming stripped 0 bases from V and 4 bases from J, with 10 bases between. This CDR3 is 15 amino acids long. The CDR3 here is CASSLEQAITGELFF. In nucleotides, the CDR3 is TGCGCCAGCAGCTTGGAGCAGGCGATCACCGGGGAGCTGTTTTTT.

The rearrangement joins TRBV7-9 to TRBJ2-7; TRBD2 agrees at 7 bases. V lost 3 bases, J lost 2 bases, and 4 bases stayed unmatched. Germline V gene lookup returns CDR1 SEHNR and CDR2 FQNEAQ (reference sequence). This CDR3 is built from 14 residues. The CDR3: CASSFGRAAYEQYF. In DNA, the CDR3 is TGTGCCAGCAGCTTTGGGAGGGCCGCCTACGAGCAGTACTTC.

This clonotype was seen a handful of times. The CDR3 sequence is CASSEEQAEQPQHF. The CDR3 DNA reads as TGTGCCAGCAGTGAGGAACAGGCCGAACAGCCCCAGCATTTT. This chain uses TRBV6-1 with TRBJ1-5; a possible D gene is TRBD1 (5 bases). CDR1 and CDR2 (germline): MNHNS, SASEGT. There are 14 residues in the CDR3. V was clipped by 3 bases and J by 7 bases, with 13 bases between them.

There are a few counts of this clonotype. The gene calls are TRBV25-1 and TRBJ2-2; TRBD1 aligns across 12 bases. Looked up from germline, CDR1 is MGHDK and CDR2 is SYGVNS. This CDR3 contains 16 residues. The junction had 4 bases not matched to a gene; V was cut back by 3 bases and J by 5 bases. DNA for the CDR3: TGTGCCAGCAGTGAGCCGGGACAGGGGGCAACCGGGGAGCTGTTTTTT. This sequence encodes CASSEPGQGATGELFF.

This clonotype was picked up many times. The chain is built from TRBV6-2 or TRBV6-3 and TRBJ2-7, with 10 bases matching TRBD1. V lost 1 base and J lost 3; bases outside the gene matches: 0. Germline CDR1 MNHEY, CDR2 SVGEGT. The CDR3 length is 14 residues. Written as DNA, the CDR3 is TGTGCCAGCAGTTACTGGACAGGGGGCTACGAGCAGTACTTC. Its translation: CASSYWTGGYEQYF.

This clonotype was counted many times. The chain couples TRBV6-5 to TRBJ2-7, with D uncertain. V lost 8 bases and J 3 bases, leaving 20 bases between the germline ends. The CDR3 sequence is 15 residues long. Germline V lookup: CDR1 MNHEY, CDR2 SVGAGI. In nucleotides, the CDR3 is TGTGCCAGCCTGGGCCCCCCTGGCCCTCTCTACGAGCAGTACTTC. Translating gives CASLGPPGPLYEQYF.

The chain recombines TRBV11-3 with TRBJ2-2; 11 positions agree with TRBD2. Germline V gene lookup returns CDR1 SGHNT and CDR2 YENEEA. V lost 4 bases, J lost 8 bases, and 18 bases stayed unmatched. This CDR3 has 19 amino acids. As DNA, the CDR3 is TGTGCCAGCAGCTCCTTAGCTTGGGGGGGGACTAGCGGAGCTGGGGAGCTGTTTTTT. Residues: CASSSLAWGGTSGAGELFF.

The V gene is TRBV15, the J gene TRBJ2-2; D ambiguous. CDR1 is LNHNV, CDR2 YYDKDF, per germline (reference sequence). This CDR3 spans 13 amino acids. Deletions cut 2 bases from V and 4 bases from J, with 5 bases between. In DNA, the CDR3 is TGTGCCACCAGCAGACTCGGCACCGGGGAGCTGTTTTTT. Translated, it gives CATSRLGTGELFF. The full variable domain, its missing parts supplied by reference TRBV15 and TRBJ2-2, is DAMVIQNPRYQVTQFGKPVTLSCSQTLNHNVMYWYQQKSSQAPKLLFHYYDKDFNNEADTPDNFQSRRPNTSFCFLDIRSPGLGDTAMYLCATSRLGTGELFFGEGSRLTVL.

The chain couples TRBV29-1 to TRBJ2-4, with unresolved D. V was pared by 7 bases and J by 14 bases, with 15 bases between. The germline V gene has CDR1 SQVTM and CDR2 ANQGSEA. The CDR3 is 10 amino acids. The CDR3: CSALHGVKYF. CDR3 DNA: TGCAGCGCGCTTCACGGAGTTAAGTACTTC.